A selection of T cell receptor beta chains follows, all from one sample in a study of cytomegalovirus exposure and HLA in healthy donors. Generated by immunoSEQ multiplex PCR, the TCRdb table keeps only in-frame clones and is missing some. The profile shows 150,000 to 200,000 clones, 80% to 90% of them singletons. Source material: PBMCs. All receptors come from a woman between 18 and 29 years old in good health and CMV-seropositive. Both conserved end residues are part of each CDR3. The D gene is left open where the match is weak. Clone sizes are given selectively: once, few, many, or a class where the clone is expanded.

cdr3_nt: TGTGCCAGCAGTTCAGGGGGCTTTCCTCTAGGAGGCTACACCTTC; cdr3_aa: CASSSGGFPLGGYTF; d_call: TRBD1; j_call: TRBJ1-2; v_call: TRBV14; clone_size: .
cdr3_nt: TGCGCCAGCAGTATGCAGGGGGTTAGCTCCTATAATTCACCCCTCCACTTT; cdr3_aa: CASSMQGVSSYNSPLHF; d_call: TRBD1; j_call: TRBJ1-6; v_call: TRBV4-3; clone_size: .
cdr3_nt: TGCGCCAGCAGCCAAGATGTGGGAGCTAACTATGGCTACACCTTC; cdr3_aa: CASSQDVGANYGYTF; d_call: .; j_call: TRBJ1-2; v_call: TRBV4-1; clone_size: .
cdr3_nt: TGTGCCAGCAGCTCAGGGGGCGAGGCGGAGACCCAGTACTTC; cdr3_aa: CASSSGGEAETQYF; d_call: TRBD1; j_call: TRBJ2-5; v_call: TRBV6-5; clone_size: .
cdr3_nt: TGCGCCAGCAGTCAGGACAGGGAGCCTGAAGCTTTCTTT; cdr3_aa: CASSQDREPEAFF; d_call: TRBD1; j_call: TRBJ1-1; v_call: TRBV10-1; clone_size: .
cdr3_nt: TGCGCCAGCAGCCAAGATAGGACAGCAAATGGCTACACCTTC; cdr3_aa: CASSQDRTANGYTF; d_call: .; j_call: TRBJ1-2; v_call: TRBV4-3; clone_size: .
cdr3_nt: TGTGCCAGCAGTCGGACTAGCGGATTCGCCTACGAGCAGTACTTC; cdr3_aa: CASSRTSGFAYEQYF; d_call: TRBD2; j_call: TRBJ2-7; v_call: TRBV2; clone_size: once
cdr3_nt: TGTGCCAGCAGTACACAGACAGGGCCAACTAATGAAAAACTGTTTTTT; cdr3_aa: CASSTQTGPTNEKLFF; d_call: TRBD1; j_call: TRBJ1-4; v_call: TRBV28; clone_size: once
cdr3_nt: TGTGCCAGCAGTACCGGTTCTCTCCATGAGCAGTTCTTC; cdr3_aa: CASSTGSLHEQFF; d_call: .; j_call: TRBJ2-1; v_call: TRBV2; clone_size: .
cdr3_nt: TGTGCCAGTAGCGACAGGGGCCCGAACACCGGGGAGCTGTTTTTT; cdr3_aa: CASSDRGPNTGELFF; d_call: TRBD1; j_call: TRBJ2-2; v_call: TRBV19; clone_size: .
cdr3_nt: TGCGCCAGCAGCTCAGACAGGGGGCATCTGGTGGCTGGAAACACCATATATTTT; cdr3_aa: CASSSDRGHLVAGNTIYF; d_call: TRBD1; j_call: TRBJ1-3; v_call: TRBV5-1; clone_size: .
cdr3_nt: TGTGCCAGCAGTGACGTTCAGGTCTCCTACGAGCAGTACTTC; cdr3_aa: CASSDVQVSYEQYF; d_call: .; j_call: TRBJ2-7; v_call: TRBV2; clone_size: .
cdr3_nt: TGTGCCAGCAGCCGACCTAGCGGGGGGGAGACCCAGTACTTC; cdr3_aa: CASSRPSGGETQYF; d_call: TRBD2; j_call: TRBJ2-5; v_call: TRBV25-1; clone_size: .
cdr3_nt: TGCGCCAGCAGCCCGGGACAGGGGGCGGGATACGAGCAGTACTTC; cdr3_aa: CASSPGQGAGYEQYF; d_call: TRBD1; j_call: TRBJ2-7; v_call: TRBV5-1; clone_size: .
cdr3_nt: TGTGCCAGCAGCTTAGTTGGGGGGAACTATGGCTACACCTTC; cdr3_aa: CASSLVGGNYGYTF; d_call: .; j_call: TRBJ1-2; v_call: TRBV7-9; clone_size: .
cdr3_nt: TGTGCCAGCAGCCTACGGGACAGGGTTAACTCCTACGAGCAGTACTTC; cdr3_aa: CASSLRDRVNSYEQYF; d_call: .; j_call: TRBJ2-7; v_call: TRBV21-1; clone_size: .
cdr3_nt: TGTGCCAGCTTATTCGACGGGGATTCACCCCTCCACTTT; cdr3_aa: CASLFDGDSPLHF; d_call: .; j_call: TRBJ1-6; v_call: TRBV2; clone_size: .
cdr3_nt: TGTGCCAGCAGCCTAACCGGGACAGGGATCTACGAGCAGTACTTC; cdr3_aa: CASSLTGTGIYEQYF; d_call: TRBD1; j_call: TRBJ2-7; v_call: TRBV13; clone_size: .
cdr3_nt: TGTGCCAGCAGCGTTGACACGCAGAGCAATCAGCCCCAGCATTTT; cdr3_aa: CASSVDTQSNQPQHF; d_call: .; j_call: TRBJ1-5; v_call: TRBV7-8; clone_size: few
cdr3_nt: TGTGCCAGCAGTGACTTAAGGACTAGCGTGCAGTATTTT; cdr3_aa: CASSDLRTSVQYF; d_call: TRBD2; j_call: TRBJ2-3; v_call: TRBV25-1; clone_size: .
cdr3_nt: TGTGCCAGCAGCCTGGGACAGGGAGAATCACCCCTCCACTTT; cdr3_aa: CASSLGQGESPLHF; d_call: TRBD1; j_call: TRBJ1-6; v_call: TRBV7-9; clone_size: .
cdr3_nt: TGTGCCAGCAGCCCCAGCCCCGGGACAGGGCTCGATGAGCAGTTCTTC; cdr3_aa: CASSPSPGTGLDEQFF; d_call: TRBD1; j_call: TRBJ2-1; v_call: TRBV7-8; clone_size: .
cdr3_nt: TGTGCCAGCAGGTGGGACACCCTGGGATCCTACGAGCAGTACTTC; cdr3_aa: CASRWDTLGSYEQYF; d_call: .; j_call: TRBJ2-7; v_call: TRBV11-1; clone_size: .
cdr3_nt: TGTGCCAGCAGCCGGACTAGCGGGGGGCTTTACAATGAGCAGTTCTTC; cdr3_aa: CASSRTSGGLYNEQFF; d_call: TRBD2; j_call: TRBJ2-1; v_call: TRBV9; clone_size: .
cdr3_nt: TGTGCCAGCAGCTTAACTCCGGGACTAGCTTTTTCCCACGAGCAGTACTTC; cdr3_aa: CASSLTPGLAFSHEQYF; d_call: TRBD2; j_call: TRBJ2-7; v_call: TRBV7-2; clone_size: .
cdr3_nt: TGTGCCAGCAGTTTATGGAGGGATCAGCCCCAGCATTTT; cdr3_aa: CASSLWRDQPQHF; d_call: .; j_call: TRBJ1-5; v_call: TRBV27; clone_size: .
cdr3_nt: TGTGCCAGCAGCCGGACCGGGCGGGCTGCTACGCAGTATTTT; cdr3_aa: CASSRTGRAATQYF; d_call: .; j_call: TRBJ2-3; v_call: TRBV6-5; clone_size: .
cdr3_nt: TGTGCCAGCAAGGGGCAGTTTAACACTGAAGCTTTCTTT; cdr3_aa: CASKGQFNTEAFF; d_call: .; j_call: TRBJ1-1; v_call: TRBV2; clone_size: .
cdr3_nt: TGTGCCAGTAGTATGGGACTAGCGGGTTCCTACGAGCAGTACTTC; cdr3_aa: CASSMGLAGSYEQYF; d_call: TRBD2; j_call: TRBJ2-7; v_call: TRBV19; clone_size: .
cdr3_nt: TGTGCCACCAGCAGAGATCTCGGGACAGCCCATGGCTACACCTTC; cdr3_aa: CATSRDLGTAHGYTF; d_call: TRBD1; j_call: TRBJ1-2; v_call: TRBV15; clone_size: .
cdr3_nt: TGTGCCAGCAGTTTACTAGCGGGGGCCCTCGGTACAGATACGCAGTATTTT; cdr3_aa: CASSLLAGALGTDTQYF; d_call: TRBD2; j_call: TRBJ2-3; v_call: TRBV28; clone_size: .
cdr3_nt: TGCGCCAGCAGCCCGCAGGGCCAGGGGAACGGAGCTTTCTTT; cdr3_aa: CASSPQGQGNGAFF; d_call: .; j_call: TRBJ1-1; v_call: TRBV5-1; clone_size: few
cdr3_nt: TGTGCCAGCAGCCAAACGGGACAGCCTAGCAATCAGCCCCAGCATTTT; cdr3_aa: CASSQTGQPSNQPQHF; d_call: TRBD1; j_call: TRBJ1-5; v_call: TRBV9; clone_size: .
cdr3_nt: TGTGCCAGCAAGCGGGGGTGGGAATCCGAGCAGTACTTC; cdr3_aa: CASKRGWESEQYF; d_call: TRBD2; j_call: TRBJ2-7; v_call: TRBV2; clone_size: .
cdr3_nt: TGCGCTAGCGGCACCGGGGAGCTGTTTTTT; cdr3_aa: CASGTGELFF; d_call: TRBD2; j_call: TRBJ2-2; v_call: TRBV30; clone_size: .
cdr3_nt: TGTGCCAGCTCACCAACGAGTCTAGTGCCGTACTTC; cdr3_aa: CASSPTSLVPYF; d_call: .; j_call: TRBJ2-7; v_call: TRBV18; clone_size: .
cdr3_nt: TGTGCCAGCAGCTCAGGGACTAGCCCGGAGTACGAGCAGTACTTC; cdr3_aa: CASSSGTSPEYEQYF; d_call: TRBD2; j_call: TRBJ2-7; v_call: TRBV11-2; clone_size: .
cdr3_nt: TGTGCCAGCAGCTTTGGGGGGAACTCGGAGCAGTACTTC; cdr3_aa: CASSFGGNSEQYF; d_call: .; j_call: TRBJ2-7; v_call: TRBV7-7; clone_size: .
cdr3_nt: TGTGCCAGCAGTGGACAGTTGGGGAAACTGTTTTTT; cdr3_aa: CASSGQLGKLFF; d_call: .; j_call: TRBJ1-4; v_call: TRBV2; clone_size: .
cdr3_nt: TGTGCCAGCAGTTCGGGACAGGGACGGTCACCCCTCCACTTT; cdr3_aa: CASSSGQGRSPLHF; d_call: TRBD1; j_call: TRBJ1-6; v_call: TRBV27; clone_size: .